These 25 T cell receptor beta chains were all obtained from the same sample, sequenced in a study of shared clonotypes between healthy human individuals. Data came from immunoSEQ multiplex PCR; TCRdb stores just in-frame clones and leaves some out. The sample records approximately 2.1 million clones, more than 85% being singletons. The sample comprised naive CD4+ T cells from PBMCs. As to subset: CD45RA+ positively selected. The receptors come from a man younger than 35 in good health. Some clones in this sample may be carry-over from other donors' samples.

Here the CDR3 reads CASSPGLANYGYTF. As DNA, the CDR3 is TGCGCCAGCAGCCCAGGACTAGCTAACTATGGCTACACCTTC. This rearrangement joins TRBV5-1 to TRBJ1-2; D is unclear. Germline CDR1 SGHRS, CDR2 YFSETQ. The CDR3 spans 14 residues. V was cut by 4 bases and J by 0 bases, with 10 bases left in between.

The V and J genes are TRBV5-5 and TRBJ1-1, with D unclear. The CDR3 is 14 residues long. The germline V gene has CDR1 SGHKS and CDR2 YYEKEE (reference sequence). The ends were cut back, 6 bases at V and 2 bases at J, with 14 bases in the middle. CDR3 amino acids: CASNPASLNTEAFF. The CDR3 coding sequence is TGTGCCAGCAACCCGGCTTCATTAAACACTGAAGCTTTCTTT. The full variable domain, with the rest looked up from reference TRBV5-5 and TRBJ1-1, is DAGVTQSPTHLIKTRGQQVTLRCSPISGHKSVSWYQQVLGQGPQFIFQYYEKEERGRGNFPDRFSARQFPNYSSELNVNALLLGDSALYLCASNPASLNTEAFFGQGTRLTVV.

The rearrangement uses TRBV9 and TRBJ2-1; possibly TRBD1 for D (6 bases). Trimming took 3 bases from V and 2 from J, leaving 18 bases between them. The germline V gene encodes CDR1 SGDLS and CDR2 YYNGEE. The CDR3 extends over 17 amino acids. The CDR3, as DNA: TGTGCCAGCAGCGGGGGGCCGTCGAGGACCCCCTACAATGAGCAGTTCTTC. As protein: CASSGGPSRTPYNEQFF.

The J gene is TRBJ2-1, the V gene TRBV28; D call uncertain. CDR3 size: 15 residues. Deletions cut 7 bases from V and 8 bases from J, with 21 bases between. Germline CDR1 reads MDHEN; CDR2 reads SYDVKM. The CDR3 DNA follows: TGTGCCAGCACCTCAGGTGGGCCACCCCAGGATGAGCAGTTCTTC. The encoded protein is CASTSGGPPQDEQFF. Based on the CDR3 plus reference TRBV28 and TRBJ2-1, the full variable domain is DVKVTQSSRYLVKRTGEKVFLECVQDMDHENMFWYRQDPGLGLRLIYFSYDVKMKEKGDIPEGYSVSREKKERFSLILESASTNQTSMYLCASTSGGPPQDEQFFGPGTRLTVL.

The chain recombines TRBV7-9 with TRBJ2-7; weak D call: TRBD2 (5 bases). Trimming took 5 bases from V and 7 from J, leaving 21 bases between them. Germline V gives CDR1 SEHNR, CDR2 FQNEAQ (reference sequence). This CDR3 region has 15 residues. The CDR3 DNA reads TGTGCCAGCAGCGTAACCGGGGTTTACTCGGGGGAGCAGTACTTC. The encoded protein is CASSVTGVYSGEQYF.

V and J are TRBV7-2 and TRBJ2-1, with 9 bases matching TRBD2. This CDR3 has 16 residues. Germline V gene lookup returns CDR1 SGHTA and CDR2 FQGNSA. The V gene end was trimmed by 6 bases and the J gene end by 2 bases; junction bases not matched to a gene: 8. This CDR3 is CASRGSSGSAYNEQFF. CDR3 nucleotides: TGTGCCAGCAGAGGAAGTAGCGGGAGCGCCTACAATGAGCAGTTCTTC.

The rearrangement links TRBV29-1 to TRBJ1-1; 11 bases line up with TRBD1. Germline V gene sequence: CDR1 SQVTM, CDR2 ANQGSEA. The V gene end was trimmed by 6 bases and the J gene end by 2 bases; junction bases not matched to a gene: 2. This CDR3 spans 13 amino acids. The CDR3 region has the DNA TGCAGCGTGGGACAGGGGGATAACACTGAAGCTTTCTTT. Translation gives CSVGQGDNTEAFF.

The CDR3 region is CAIEGGAGETQYF. DNA for the CDR3: TGTGCCATCGAGGGGGGTGCGGGGGAGACCCAGTACTTC. This rearrangement joins TRBV2 to TRBJ2-5, with D perhaps TRBD1 or TRBD2 (6 bases each). CDR1 is SNHLY, CDR2 FYNNEI, per germline. V lost 10 bases, J lost 5 bases, and 17 bases lay in between. The CDR3 spans 13 residues.

The chain is built from TRBV2 and TRBJ2-3; D is uncertain. CDR1 is SNHLY, CDR2 FYNNEI, per germline. There are 13 residues in the CDR3. Trimming shortened V by 1 base and J by 2 bases, and 4 bases separated the two germline ends. The CDR3 protein is CASSEGITDTQYF. DNA for the CDR3: TGTGCCAGCAGTGAAGGAATCACAGATACGCAGTATTTT.

The J gene is TRBJ2-7, the V gene TRBV7-8; TRBD1 matches at 7 bases. The CDR3 consists of 15 residues. V was clipped by 5 bases and J by 4 bases; unmatched bases: 11. The germline gives CDR1 SGHVS, CDR2 FQNEAQ. In DNA form, the CDR3 reads TGTGCCAGCAGCGGCCAGGGGGTCACGAGATACGAGCAGTACTTC. Translated, it gives CASSGQGVTRYEQYF.

The rearrangement uses TRBV28 and TRBJ2-2, with D tentatively TRBD2 (7 bases). The CDR3 consists of 16 residues. V gave up 7 bases and J gave up 6 bases, with 21 bases separating them. Germline-derived CDR1 and CDR2 are MDHEN and SYDVKM. The CDR3 spells CASTPWGQGGSGELFF. CDR3 bases: TGTGCCAGCACCCCCTGGGGGCAGGGAGGGTCCGGGGAGCTGTTTTTT.

V gene TRBV5-6 combines with J gene TRBJ1-4; D might be TRBD1 (5 bases). The V end lost 4 bases, the J end lost 0 bases, and 10 bases lay between the germline ends. Germline values: CDR1 SGHDT, CDR2 YYEEEE. This CDR3 region has 15 residues. The CDR3 region is CASSQRGATNEKLFF. The DNA for the CDR3 is TGTGCCAGCAGCCAACGGGGGGCAACTAATGAAAAACTGTTTTTT.

Points on this clone: Other DNA sequences from this sample encode an identical CDR3 as well. The chain recombines TRBV9 with TRBJ2-1, with no clear D. The germline CDR1 and CDR2 sequences are SGDLS and YYNGEE. This CDR3 has 13 residues. Trimming left V 4 bases short and J 2 bases short, with 7 bases between. For the CDR3, the DNA is TGTGCCAGCAGCCCACGGGCCTACAATGAGCAGTTCTTC. Translating it yields CASSPRAYNEQFF.

The rearrangement joins TRBV7-2 to TRBJ2-2, with D unclear. This CDR3 contains 17 residues. Trimming took off 4 bases at V and 4 bases at J, with 19 bases between the two ends. CDR1 is SGHTA and CDR2 is FQGNSA in the germline V gene. The CDR3 coding sequence is TGTGCCAGCAGCTCCCGGACCATCTCGGCCGCCACCGGGGAGCTGTTTTTT. This sequence encodes CASSSRTISAATGELFF.

The chain employs TRBV5-5 and TRBJ2-7; D is unclear. Looked up from germline, CDR1 is SGHKS and CDR2 is YYEKEE (reference sequence). The CDR3 covers 15 residues. V was shortened by 0 bases and J by 2 bases, with 12 bases between the two germline ends. The CDR3 is CASSLGPTGTYEQYF. In nucleotides, the CDR3 is TGTGCCAGCAGCTTGGGTCCGACGGGCACCTACGAGCAGTACTTC.

Points on this clone: The junction departs from germline at one end; a sequencing error may be responsible. Distinct nucleotide sequences in the sample also encode this CDR3. The chain joins TRBV11-3 to TRBJ2-5; unclear D gene. The CDR3 has 12 amino acids. Germline values: CDR1 SGHNT, CDR2 YENEEA. The CDR3 sequence is CASSLDGETQYF. CDR3 sequence (DNA): TGTGCCAGCAGCCTAGACGGGGAGACCCAGTACTTC.

The CDR3 spells CASSQEGTSGAYTQYF. CDR3 nucleotide sequence: TGTGCCAGCAGTCAAGAAGGGACTAGCGGGGCGTATACGCAGTATTTT. This sequence joins TRBV2 and TRBJ2-3; the match to TRBD2 covers 13 bases. The junction had 9 bases not matched to a gene; V was cut back by 5 bases and J by 7 bases. CDR3 length: 16 residues. Germline V gives CDR1 SNHLY, CDR2 FYNNEI.

The chain is built from TRBV6-1 and TRBJ2-1, with 8 bases lining up with TRBD2. Looked up from germline, CDR1 is MNHNS and CDR2 is SASEGT. Losses at the gene ends were 4 bases for V and 9 bases for J; bases not matched to a gene: 5. The CDR3 has 13 amino acids. CDR3 loop: CASSGTSISEQFF. The CDR3 DNA reads TGTGCCAGCAGTGGGACTAGCATAAGTGAGCAGTTCTTC.

The V call is TRBV9, the J call TRBJ2-1; a weak D match, TRBD2 (6 bases). V gave up 2 bases and J gave up 9 bases, with 12 bases separating them. Germline lookup yields CDR1 SGDLS and CDR2 YYNGEE. The CDR3 covers 13 residues. The CDR3 nucleotides read TGTGCCAGCAGCGTGGGCGGGGTCGGTGAGCAGTTCTTC. This translates into CASSVGGVGEQFF.

This clone was seen a single time. The chain employs TRBV7-8 and TRBJ2-5; the D is unclear. With the DNA end fitting TRBJ2-7 better, the J assignment may be wrong. Germline V gene sequence: CDR1 SGHVS, CDR2 FQNEAQ. CDR3 length equals 12 residues. The CDR3 DNA sequence: TGTGCCAGCAGCTTAGACTTGGACGAGCAGTACTTC. Protein sequence: CASSLDLDEQYF.

This clone is a singleton in its sample. This chain links TRBV7-9 with TRBJ1-5; a possible D gene is TRBD1 (5 bases). V was trimmed by 4 bases and J by 9 bases, leaving 10 bases between them. Germline assignment: CDR1 SEHNR and CDR2 FQNEAQ (reference sequence). The CDR3 length is 12 residues. The CDR3 region is CASSSTQGPQHF. For the CDR3, the DNA is TGTGCCAGCAGCTCCACCCAGGGGCCCCAGCATTTT.

The V and J genes are TRBV4-3 and TRBJ2-2; D is uncertain. The V end lost 1 base, the J end lost 0 bases, and 9 bases lay between the germline ends. CDR3 length: 16 amino acids. In germline, CDR1 is LGHNA, CDR2 YSLEER. In DNA, the CDR3 is TGCGCCAGCAGCCAAGTGGGCGTAGCGAACACCGGGGAGCTGTTTTTT. Translation gives CASSQVGVANTGELFF.

This sequence joins TRBV7-9 and TRBJ2-1, with D uncertain. The V end was cut by 5 bases, the J end by 8 bases, with 13 bases between. Germline V gene data show CDR1 as SEHNR and CDR2 as FQNEAQ (reference sequence). The CDR3 extends over 13 amino acids. This chain's CDR3 is CASSRTRNHEQFF. As DNA, the CDR3 is TGTGCCAGCAGCCGAACTCGAAATCATGAGCAGTTCTTC.

This chain connects TRBV5-1 to TRBJ2-3; D is undetermined. The germline gives CDR1 SGHRS, CDR2 YFSETQ. This CDR3 is 15 amino acids long. V lost 7 bases to trimming and J lost 5 bases, with 20 bases between them. In DNA, the CDR3 is TGCGCCAGCCCCAGACGGCACTTACGGGTAGATACGCAGTATTTT. Amino acid sequence: CASPRRHLRVDTQYF.

The V call is TRBV28, the J call TRBJ2-7; 8 bases align to TRBD2. The germline V gene has CDR1 MDHEN and CDR2 SYDVKM. The V and J ends lost 6 bases and 0 bases, in that order; junction bases with no gene match: 10. The CDR3 length is 16 residues. CDR3 amino acids: CASSLSFSGASYEQYF. CDR3 bases: TGTGCCAGCAGCCTTTCTTTTAGCGGGGCCTCCTACGAGCAGTACTTC. Full variable domain (missing parts from reference TRBV28 and TRBJ2-7): DVKVTQSSRYLVKRTGEKVFLECVQDMDHENMFWYRQDPGLGLRLIYFSYDVKMKEKGDIPEGYSVSREKKERFSLILESASTNQTSMYLCASSLSFSGASYEQYFGPGTRLTVT.